This TCR beta chain was sequenced in a study of CD8+CD57+ T cells in acquired aplastic anemia. Overall study context: On average, healthy donors gave around 10 million reads for CD4+ cells.

CDR1 is SGHTA and CDR2 is FQGNSA in the germline V gene. There are 14 residues in the CDR3. J gave up 3 bases and V 5 bases, and 6 bases lay outside the gene matches. This clonotype occurred many times. Genomic DNA constituted the template upon which TCR beta VDJ and CDR3 profiling was performed. Using its own MiXCR run on the reads, TCRdb lists one record per CDR3 protein. The table includes roughly 190,000 distinct CDR3 sequences, approximately 50% detected once. This TCR came from a human donor in good health, serving as a control. This chain connects TRBV7-2 to TRBJ1-1; the match to TRBD1 covers 7 bases. The sample taken for sequencing was sorted CD4+, CD8+, or CD8+CD57+ T cells (not recorded which) from PBMCs. The CDR3 region is CASSTQGRDTEAFF. The DNA of the CDR3 is TGTGCCAGCAGCACACAGGGGCGGGACACTGAAGCTTTCTTT.